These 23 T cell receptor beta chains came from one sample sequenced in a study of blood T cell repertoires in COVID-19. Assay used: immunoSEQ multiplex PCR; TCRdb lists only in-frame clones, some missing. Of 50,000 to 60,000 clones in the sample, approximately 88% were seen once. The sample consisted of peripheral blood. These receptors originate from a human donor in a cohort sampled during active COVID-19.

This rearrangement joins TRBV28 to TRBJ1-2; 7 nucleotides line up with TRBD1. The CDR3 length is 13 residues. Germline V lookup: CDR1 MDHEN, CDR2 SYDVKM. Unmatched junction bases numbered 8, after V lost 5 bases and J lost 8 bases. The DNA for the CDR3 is TGTGCCAGCAGTCCCGACAGGGATCTGGGCTACACCTTC. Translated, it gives CASSPDRDLGYTF.

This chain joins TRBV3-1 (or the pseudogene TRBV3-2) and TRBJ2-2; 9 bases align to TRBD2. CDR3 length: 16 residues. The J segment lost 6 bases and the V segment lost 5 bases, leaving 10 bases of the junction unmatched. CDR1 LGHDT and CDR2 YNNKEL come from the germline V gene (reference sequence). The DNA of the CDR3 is TGTGCCAGCAGCTCGACTAGCGGACAATGGGCCGGGGAGCTGTTTTTT. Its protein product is CASSSTSGQWAGELFF.

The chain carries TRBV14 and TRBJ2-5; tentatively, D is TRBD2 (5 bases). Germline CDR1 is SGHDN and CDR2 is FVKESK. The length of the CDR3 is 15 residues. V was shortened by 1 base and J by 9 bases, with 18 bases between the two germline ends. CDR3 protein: CASSQVQSSQRAQYF. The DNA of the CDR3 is TGTGCCAGCAGCCAAGTGCAGTCCAGCCAGAGGGCCCAGTACTTC.

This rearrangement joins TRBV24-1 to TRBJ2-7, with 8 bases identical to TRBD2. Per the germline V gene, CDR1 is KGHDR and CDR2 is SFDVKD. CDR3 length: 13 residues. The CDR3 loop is CASGGYSSYEQYV. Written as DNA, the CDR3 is TGTGCTTCGGGGGGGTACAGCTCCTACGAGCAGTACGTC.

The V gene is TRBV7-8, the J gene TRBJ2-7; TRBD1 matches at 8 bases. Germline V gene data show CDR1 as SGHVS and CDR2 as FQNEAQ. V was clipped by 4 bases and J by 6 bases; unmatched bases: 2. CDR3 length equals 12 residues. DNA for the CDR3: TGTGCCAGCAGCTCAGACAGGGGCGAGCAGTACGTC. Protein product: CASSSDRGEQYV.

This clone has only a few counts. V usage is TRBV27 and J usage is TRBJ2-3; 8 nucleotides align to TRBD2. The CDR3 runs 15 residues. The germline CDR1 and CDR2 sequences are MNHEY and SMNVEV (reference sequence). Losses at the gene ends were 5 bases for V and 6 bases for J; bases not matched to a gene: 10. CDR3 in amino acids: CASSPRTSLDDTQYF. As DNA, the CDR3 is TGTGCCAGCAGTCCTCGGACTAGCCTTGACGATACGCAGTATTTT.

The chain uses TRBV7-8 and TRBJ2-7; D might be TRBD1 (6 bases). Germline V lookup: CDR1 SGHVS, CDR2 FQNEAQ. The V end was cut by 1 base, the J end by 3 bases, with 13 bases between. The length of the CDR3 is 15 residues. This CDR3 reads CASSLDGGHSYEQYF. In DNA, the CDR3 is TGTGCCAGCAGCTTAGATGGGGGACACAGCTACGAGCAGTACTTC.

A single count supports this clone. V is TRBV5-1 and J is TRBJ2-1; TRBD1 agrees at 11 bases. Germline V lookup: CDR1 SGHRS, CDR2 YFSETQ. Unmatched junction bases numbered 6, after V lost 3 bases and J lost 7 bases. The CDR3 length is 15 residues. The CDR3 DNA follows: TGCGCCAGCAGCTGGCCCGGGACAGGGGGGAATGAGCAGTTCTTC. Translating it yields CASSWPGTGGNEQFF.

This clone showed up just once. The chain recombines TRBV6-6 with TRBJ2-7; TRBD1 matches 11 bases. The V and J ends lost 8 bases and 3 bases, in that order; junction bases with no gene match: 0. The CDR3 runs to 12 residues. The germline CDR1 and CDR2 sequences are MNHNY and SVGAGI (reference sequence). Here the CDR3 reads CASGTGGYEQYF. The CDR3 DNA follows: TGTGCCAGCGGGACAGGGGGCTACGAGCAGTACTTC.

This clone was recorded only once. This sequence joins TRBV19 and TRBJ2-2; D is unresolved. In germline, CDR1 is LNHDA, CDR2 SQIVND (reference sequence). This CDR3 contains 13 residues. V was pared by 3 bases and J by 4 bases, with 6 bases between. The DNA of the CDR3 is TGTGCCAGTAGTATTCACGGCACCGGGGAGCTGTTTTTT. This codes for CASSIHGTGELFF.

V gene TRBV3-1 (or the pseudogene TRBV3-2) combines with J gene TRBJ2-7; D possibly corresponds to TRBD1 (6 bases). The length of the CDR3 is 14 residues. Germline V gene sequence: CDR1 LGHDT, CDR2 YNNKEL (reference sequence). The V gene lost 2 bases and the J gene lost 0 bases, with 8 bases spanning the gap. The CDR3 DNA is TGTGCCAGCAGCCAATCGGACAGCTCCTACGAGCAGTACTTC. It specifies CASSQSDSSYEQYF.

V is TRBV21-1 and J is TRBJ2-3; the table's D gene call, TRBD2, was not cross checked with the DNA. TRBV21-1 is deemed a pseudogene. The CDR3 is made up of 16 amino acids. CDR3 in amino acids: CASSKTSGTSTDTQYF. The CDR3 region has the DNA TGTGCCAGCAGCAAGACTAGCGGGACTAGCACAGATACGCAGTATTTT.

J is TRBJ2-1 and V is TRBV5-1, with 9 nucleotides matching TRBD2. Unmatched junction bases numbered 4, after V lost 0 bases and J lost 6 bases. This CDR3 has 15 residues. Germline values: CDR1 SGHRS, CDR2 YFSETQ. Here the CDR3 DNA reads TGCGCCAGCAGCTTGGGGCTAGCGGGGTCCAATGAGCAGTTCTTC. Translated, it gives CASSLGLAGSNEQFF.

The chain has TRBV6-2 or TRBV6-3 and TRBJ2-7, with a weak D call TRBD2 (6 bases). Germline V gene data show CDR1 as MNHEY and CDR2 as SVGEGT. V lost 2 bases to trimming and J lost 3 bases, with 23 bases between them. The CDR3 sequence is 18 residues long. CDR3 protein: CASSYPTRGGVNRYEQYV. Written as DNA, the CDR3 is TGTGCCAGCAGTTACCCCACCCGTGGAGGGGTAAATCGCTACGAGCAGTACGTC.

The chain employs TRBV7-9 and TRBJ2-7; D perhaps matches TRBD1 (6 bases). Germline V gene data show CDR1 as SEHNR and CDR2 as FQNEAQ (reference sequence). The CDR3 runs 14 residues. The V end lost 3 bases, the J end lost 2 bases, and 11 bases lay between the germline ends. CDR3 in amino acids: CASSFGGQPYEQYF. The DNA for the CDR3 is TGTGCCAGCAGCTTCGGCGGACAGCCCTACGAGCAGTACTTC.

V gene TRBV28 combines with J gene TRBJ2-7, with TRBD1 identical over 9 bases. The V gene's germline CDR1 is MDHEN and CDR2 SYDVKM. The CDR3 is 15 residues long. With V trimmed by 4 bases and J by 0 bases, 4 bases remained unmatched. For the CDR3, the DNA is TGTGCCAGCAGTTCCGGACAGGGGTCCTCCTACGAGCAGTACTTC. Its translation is CASSSGQGSSYEQYF.

CDR3 in DNA: TGTGCCACTAAAGACAGGCGACAGAATCAGCCCCAGCATTTT. Its translation: CATKDRRQNQPQHF. V and J are TRBV24-1 and TRBJ1-5, with TRBD1 as a possible D gene (6 bases). Germline values: CDR1 KGHDR, CDR2 SFDVKD. Trimming took off 10 bases at V and 4 bases at J, with 16 bases between the two ends. The CDR3 loop spans 14 amino acids.

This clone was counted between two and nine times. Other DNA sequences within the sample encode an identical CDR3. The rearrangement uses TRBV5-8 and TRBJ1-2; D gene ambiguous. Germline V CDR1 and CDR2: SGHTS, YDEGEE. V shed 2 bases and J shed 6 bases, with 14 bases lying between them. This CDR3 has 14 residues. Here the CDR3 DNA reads TGTGCCAGCAGCTTAGGAACACTACGGAATGGCTACACCTTC. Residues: CASSLGTLRNGYTF. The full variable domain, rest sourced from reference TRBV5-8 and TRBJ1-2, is EAGVTQSPTHLIKTRGQQATLRCSPISGHTSVYWYQQALGLGLQFLLWYDEGEERNRGNFPPRFSGRQFPNYSSELNVNALELEDSALYLCASSLGTLRNGYTFGSGTRLTVV.

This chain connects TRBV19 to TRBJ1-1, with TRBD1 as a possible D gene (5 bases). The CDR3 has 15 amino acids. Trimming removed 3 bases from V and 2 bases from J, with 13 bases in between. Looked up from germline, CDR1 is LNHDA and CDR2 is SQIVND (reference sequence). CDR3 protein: CASSIRGTGNTEAFF. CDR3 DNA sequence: TGTGCCAGTAGTATTAGGGGCACAGGAAACACTGAAGCTTTCTTT.

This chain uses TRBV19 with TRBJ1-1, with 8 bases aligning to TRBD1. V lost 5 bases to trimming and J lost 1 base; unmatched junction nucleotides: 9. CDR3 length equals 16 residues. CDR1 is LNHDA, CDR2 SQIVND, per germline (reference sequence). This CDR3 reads CASSVTGDWKNTEAFF. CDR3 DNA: TGTGCCAGTAGTGTGACAGGGGATTGGAAGAACACTGAAGCTTTCTTT. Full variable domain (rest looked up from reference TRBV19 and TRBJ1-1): DGGITQSPKYLFRKEGQNVTLSCEQNLNHDAMYWYRQDPGQGLRLIYYSQIVNDFQKGDIAEGYSVSREKKESFPLTVTSAQKNPTAFYLCASSVTGDWKNTEAFFGQGTRLTVV.

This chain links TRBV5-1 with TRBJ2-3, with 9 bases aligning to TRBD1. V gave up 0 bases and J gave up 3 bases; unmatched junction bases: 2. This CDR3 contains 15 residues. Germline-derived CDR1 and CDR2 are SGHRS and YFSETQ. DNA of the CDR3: TGCGCCAGCAGCTTGGGGGACAGGGATACAGATACGCAGTATTTT. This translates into CASSLGDRDTDTQYF.

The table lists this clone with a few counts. The CDR3 nucleotides are TGTGCCAGCAGCTTTCCAGGGGGTAGGCAAGAGACCCAGTACTTC. Translation gives CASSFPGGRQETQYF. The chain carries TRBV5-8 and TRBJ2-5; 7 bases line up with TRBD1. Germline CDR1 is SGHTS and CDR2 is YDEGEE. The junction had 6 bases not matched to a gene; V was cut back by 2 bases and J by 2 bases. The CDR3 covers 15 residues.

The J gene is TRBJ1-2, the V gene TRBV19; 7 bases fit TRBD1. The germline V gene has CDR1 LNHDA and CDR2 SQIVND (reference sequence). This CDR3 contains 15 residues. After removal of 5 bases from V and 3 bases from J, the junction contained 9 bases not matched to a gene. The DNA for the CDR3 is TGTGCCAGTAGTCCCGACAGGGTCTACCACTATGGCTACACCTTC. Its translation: CASSPDRVYHYGYTF.